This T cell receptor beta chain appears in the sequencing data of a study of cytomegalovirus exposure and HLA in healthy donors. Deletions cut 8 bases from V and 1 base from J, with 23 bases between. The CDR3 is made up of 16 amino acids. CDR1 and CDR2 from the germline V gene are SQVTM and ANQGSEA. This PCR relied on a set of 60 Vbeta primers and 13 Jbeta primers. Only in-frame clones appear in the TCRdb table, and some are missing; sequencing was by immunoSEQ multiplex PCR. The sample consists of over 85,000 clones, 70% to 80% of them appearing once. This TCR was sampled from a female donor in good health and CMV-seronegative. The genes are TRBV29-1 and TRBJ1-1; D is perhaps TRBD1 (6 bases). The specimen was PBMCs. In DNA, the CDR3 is TGCAGCCGCCGAATCGGAGACAGGCCGGGGAACACTGAAGCTTTCTTT. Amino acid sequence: CSRRIGDRPGNTEAFF.